This T cell receptor beta chain was identified during a study of Ad26.COV2.S vaccination and SARS-CoV-2 variants. General study findings and limits: Spike-specific TCR breadth ran higher among vaccine recipients than placebo recipients.

This sample's treatment: 15 to 20 received Ad26.COV2.S at low or high dose, single or two shots; 5 received placebo; per-sample allocation not given. After the first vaccine or placebo injection, samples were drawn on day 63. Produced via immunoSEQ multiplex PCR; TCRdb's table is partial and in-frame only. Of a few hundred thousand clones listed, roughly 90% were seen once; the top ten hold about 4%. Worth noting for this clone: Its antigen is unidentified.

Germline trimming cut 2 bases from V and 9 bases from J; bases unmatched to any gene: 4. Germline lookup yields CDR1 LNHDA and CDR2 SQIVND (reference sequence). This CDR3 contains 14 residues. The receptor's source is a person between 18 and 59 years old who received the Ad26.COV2.S COVID-19 vaccine or a placebo. The gene calls are TRBV19 and TRBJ2-1; 10 positions match TRBD1. Source: peripheral blood, taken in a trial of Ad26.COV2.S vaccine versus placebo. The CDR3 region is CASSITGQGSEQFF. In DNA, the CDR3 is TGTGCCAGTAGTATAACGGGACAGGGGTCTGAGCAGTTCTTC.